The TCR beta chain described here comes from a study of blood T cell repertoires in COVID-19. Authors' processing steps: From reference gene primer amplification, estimates of nucleated cell counts were derived. Data came from immunoSEQ multiplex PCR; TCRdb stores just in-frame clones and leaves some out. That table furnishes V, J and clone size, whereas the DNA furnished D and trimming. The table has about 240,000 clones, approximately 84% seen once; the top ten hold 4% to 4.5%. The CDR3 contains 13 residues. The V gene's germline CDR1 is MNHEY and CDR2 SVGAGI. V shed 5 bases and J shed 4 bases, with 12 bases lying between them.

The material sequenced was peripheral blood. The chain carries TRBV6-5 and TRBJ2-7; a weak D match, TRBD2 (6 bases). The TCR sequence derives from a man aged 45 to 65 with acute or convalescent COVID-19. Here the CDR3 DNA reads TGTGCCAGCAGTCCGGACGGGAGATACGAGCAGTACTTC. Translating gives CASSPDGRYEQYF.